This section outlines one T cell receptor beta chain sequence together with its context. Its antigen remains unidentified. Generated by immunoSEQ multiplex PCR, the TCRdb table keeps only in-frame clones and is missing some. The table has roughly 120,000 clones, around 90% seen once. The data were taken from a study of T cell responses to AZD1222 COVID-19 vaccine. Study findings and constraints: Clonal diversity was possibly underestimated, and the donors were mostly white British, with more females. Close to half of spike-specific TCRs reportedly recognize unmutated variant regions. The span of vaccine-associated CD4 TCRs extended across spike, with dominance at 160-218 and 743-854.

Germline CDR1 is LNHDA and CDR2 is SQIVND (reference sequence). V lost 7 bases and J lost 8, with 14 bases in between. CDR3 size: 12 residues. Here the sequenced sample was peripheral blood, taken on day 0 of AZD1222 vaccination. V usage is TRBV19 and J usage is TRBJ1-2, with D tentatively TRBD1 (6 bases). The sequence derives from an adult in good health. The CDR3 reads CASNTGTGGYTF. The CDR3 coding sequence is TGTGCCAGTAATACAGGGACTGGGGGCTACACCTTC.